This entry concerns a single TCR beta chain. Its target is unknown. This entry belongs to a study of OX40 agonist ivuxolimab in advanced cancers. Study-wide findings and caveats: Blood T cells, both CD4+ and CD8+, expanded clonally by week 6 at 0.1 to 3.0 mg/kg.

Patients with a history of autoimmune disease or on systemic immunosuppression were excluded. Blood got drawn at baseline, again on cycle 4 day 1, and then on cycle 7 day 1. Method: immunoSEQ multiplex PCR; TCRdb's copy keeps in-frame clones and lacks some. The profile shows 35,000 or so clones, approximately 80% of them singletons. This receptor was taken from an adult with an advanced solid tumor such as melanoma, head and neck, liver or kidney cancer. The sample consisted of CD4+ or CD8+ T cells sorted from blood, taken in a trial of the OX40 agonist ivuxolimab.

The CDR3 sequence is CASSDSGSETQYF. CDR3 nucleotides: TGTGCCAGCAGTGACTCAGGGTCAGAGACCCAGTACTTC. The chain couples TRBV6-1 to TRBJ2-5; possibly TRBD1 for D (5 bases). V shed 3 bases and J shed 4 bases, with 9 bases lying between them. The CDR3 runs 13 residues. The germline gives CDR1 MNHNS, CDR2 SASEGT.